Included here is one T cell receptor beta chain sequence, with context. The source of the sample is a study of blood T cell repertoires in COVID-19. Study in general: The United States, Italy and Spain supplied acute and convalescent COVID-19 samples. PBMCs, B-cell-depleted T cells, or T cells were the source of the cDNA or gDNA that made up the material.

Recruits, aged about 18 to 90 years, lived in roughly 22 US areas. Clones were sequenced by immunoSEQ multiplex PCR, and TCRdb holds only the in-frame ones, with some missing. The data contain roughly 170,000 clones, 82% of them singletons. V trimming: 9 bases; J trimming: 3 bases; junction bases outside the gene matches: 6. The CDR3 totals 14 residues. Germline lookup yields CDR1 MNHEY and CDR2 SVGAGI. The origin of this receptor is a man aged 55 to 70 who had recovered from COVID-19. This rearrangement joins TRBV6-5 to TRBJ1-5, with 9 positions matching TRBD1. Sample: PBMCs or T cells enriched from blood (not recorded which). CDR3 loop: CASGQGISNQPQHF. The CDR3 region has the DNA TGTGCCAGTGGACAGGGGATATCCAATCAGCCCCAGCATTTT.